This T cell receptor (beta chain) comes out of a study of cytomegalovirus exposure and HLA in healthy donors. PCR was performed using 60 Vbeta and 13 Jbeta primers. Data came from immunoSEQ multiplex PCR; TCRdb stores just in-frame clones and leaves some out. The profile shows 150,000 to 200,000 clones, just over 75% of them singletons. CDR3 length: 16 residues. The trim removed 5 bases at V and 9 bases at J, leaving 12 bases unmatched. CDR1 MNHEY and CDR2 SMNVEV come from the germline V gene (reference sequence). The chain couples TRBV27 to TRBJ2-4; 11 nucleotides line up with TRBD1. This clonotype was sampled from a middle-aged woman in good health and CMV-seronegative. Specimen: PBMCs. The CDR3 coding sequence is TGTGCCAGCAGTCCGTCTGTCGGGACAGGGGGTATCATTCAGTACTTC. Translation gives CASSPSVGTGGIIQYF.